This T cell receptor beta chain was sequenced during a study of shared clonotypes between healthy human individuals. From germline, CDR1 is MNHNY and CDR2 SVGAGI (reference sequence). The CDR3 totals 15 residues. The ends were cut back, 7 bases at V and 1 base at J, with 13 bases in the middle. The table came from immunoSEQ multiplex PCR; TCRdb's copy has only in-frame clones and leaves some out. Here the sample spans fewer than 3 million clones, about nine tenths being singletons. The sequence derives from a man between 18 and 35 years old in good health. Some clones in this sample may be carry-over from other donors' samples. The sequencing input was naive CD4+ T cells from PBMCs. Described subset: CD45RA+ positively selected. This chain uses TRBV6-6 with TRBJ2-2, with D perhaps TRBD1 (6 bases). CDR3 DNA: TGTGCCAGCACCAAACAGGGAATGAACACCGGGGAGCTGTTTTTT. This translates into CASTKQGMNTGELFF.